A single sample is the source of the 14 T cell receptor beta chains below, sequenced in a study of T cells in Graves' hyperthyroidism and ophthalmopathy. What was amplified from RNA transcripts were TCR beta CDR3 regions. TCR CDR3 regions were first amplified by RT-PCR with HTBI primers. TCRdb recomputed calls from the multiplex PCR reads with MiXCR, one row per CDR3 protein. Here the sample spans fewer than 500,000 distinct CDR3 sequences, approximately 15% being singletons. The sequenced material came from blood. All receptors derive from a man aged 25 to 40 with Graves' hyperthyroidism that later progressed to Graves' ophthalmopathy.

The sample holds a few counts of this clonotype. The gene calls are TRBV7-6 and TRBJ2-7, with D perhaps given as TRBD1 or TRBD2 (5 bases each). Germline CDR1 and CDR2: SGHVS and FNYEAQ. The CDR3 consists of 16 residues. Trimming pared 5 bases from V and 0 bases from J, leaving 17 bases between. CDR3 sequence (DNA): TGTGCCAGCAGCAATCGGGACCACTTGAGCTCCTACGAGCAGTACTTC. Translated, it gives CASSNRDHLSSYEQYF.

This clonotype was detected ten times or more. The V and J genes are TRBV11-3 and TRBJ2-1; 7 bases are shared with TRBD1. The CDR3 length is 14 residues. The trim removed 4 bases at V and 4 bases at J, leaving 4 bases unmatched. Germline loops: CDR1 SGHNT, CDR2 YENEEA. The CDR3: CASSSRDRYNEQFF. CDR3 nucleotides: TGTGCCAGCAGCTCCCGGGACAGATACAATGAGCAGTTCTTC. The variable domain in full, completed from reference TRBV11-3 and TRBJ2-1, reads EAGVVQSPRYKIIEKKQPVAFWCNPISGHNTLYWYLQNLGQGPELLIRYENEEAVDDSQLPKDRFSAERLKGVDSTLKIQPAELGDSAVYLCASSSRDRYNEQFFGPGTRLTVL.

This chain links TRBV28 with TRBJ2-7, with D hard to call. Trimming took off 3 bases at V and 0 bases at J, with 12 bases between the two ends. The germline V gene encodes CDR1 MDHEN and CDR2 SYDVKM. The CDR3 length is 15 residues. Here the CDR3 DNA reads TGTGCCAGCAGTTTTAGCAGGCCTAGCTCCTACGAGCAGTACTTC. It is translated as CASSFSRPSSYEQYF.

The sample holds many counts of this clonotype. The rearrangement uses TRBV2 and TRBJ2-2; 9 nucleotides agree with TRBD2. Germline V CDR1 and CDR2: SNHLY, FYNNEI. The V segment lost 2 bases and the J segment 7 bases; nucleotides outside the gene matches: 5. The CDR3 loop spans 15 amino acids. CDR3 protein: CASSESAGGRGELFF. CDR3 nucleotides: TGTGCCAGCAGTGAATCAGCGGGGGGCCGCGGGGAGCTGTTTTTT.

This clonotype showed up just a few times. V is TRBV29-1 and J is TRBJ2-5; TRBD2 might be the D (5 bases). The CDR3 runs 13 residues. The germline gives CDR1 SQVTM, CDR2 ANQGSEA. Trimming shortened V by 7 bases and J by 4 bases, and 16 bases separated the two germline ends. This CDR3 is CSAVGDPTETQYF. The CDR3, as DNA: TGCAGCGCCGTCGGGGATCCGACAGAGACCCAGTACTTC.

This clonotype was seen a few times. The genes are TRBV6-5 and TRBJ2-3; perhaps TRBD2 as D (5 bases). The V end was cut by 6 bases, the J end by 4 bases, with 14 bases between. From germline, CDR1 is MNHEY and CDR2 SVGAGI. This CDR3 has 14 amino acids. In DNA, the CDR3 is TGTGCCAGCAGACACCCGGGGAGTGCAGATACGCAGTATTTT. Amino acids: CASRHPGSADTQYF.

Many counts were recorded for this clonotype. The gene calls are TRBV27 and TRBJ2-5; 9 bases agree with TRBD2. J was trimmed by 4 bases and V by 6 bases; bases with no gene match: 12. Germline CDR1 MNHEY, CDR2 SMNVEV (reference sequence). The length of the CDR3 is 16 residues. The DNA for the CDR3 is TGTGCCAGCAGCCCGTTACCGGGACTAGCAGGAGAGACCCAGTACTTC. Translating it yields CASSPLPGLAGETQYF.

This clonotype was counted at least ten times. V usage is TRBV13 and J usage is TRBJ2-1; 8 bases match TRBD2. Germline V gives CDR1 PRHDT, CDR2 FYEKMQ (reference sequence). V lost 5 bases to trimming and J lost 10 bases; unmatched junction nucleotides: 4. This CDR3 is built from 12 residues. This CDR3 is CASSPRLAEQFF. DNA for the CDR3: TGTGCCAGCAGCCCAAGACTAGCGGAGCAGTTCTTC.

This clonotype was seen repeatedly, ten times or more. The chain carries TRBV18 and TRBJ2-7, with D possibly TRBD2 on 5 matching bases. From germline, CDR1 is KGHSH and CDR2 LQKENI. Trimming removed 2 bases from V and 3 bases from J, with 11 bases in between. The CDR3 runs 14 residues. The CDR3 nucleotides are TGTGCCAGCTCACCAAGCGGCACGCTCTACGAGCAGTACTTC. Its translation is CASSPSGTLYEQYF.

Many counts were recorded for this clonotype. The chain uses TRBV7-6 and TRBJ2-7, with 7 bases lining up with TRBD1. The CDR3 runs 15 residues. Trimming removed 1 base from V and 3 bases from J; junction bases left unmatched: 6. Germline values: CDR1 SGHVS, CDR2 FNYEAQ. Written as DNA, the CDR3 is TGTGCCAGCAGCTTAGGAACAGGGGAAGACTACGAGCAGTACTTC. Its protein is CASSLGTGEDYEQYF.

This clonotype was observed many times. The chain carries TRBV7-9 and TRBJ1-2; no clear D. V was pared by 7 bases and J by 8 bases, with 11 bases between. CDR3 size: 11 residues. The V gene's germline CDR1 is SEHNR and CDR2 FQNEAQ (reference sequence). The CDR3 sequence: CASTRLIGYTF. The CDR3, as DNA: TGTGCCAGCACCCGACTGATAGGCTACACCTTC.

V is TRBV7-9 and J is TRBJ1-2; 11 nucleotides line up with TRBD1. The CDR3 totals 15 residues. CDR1 is SEHNR, CDR2 FQNEAQ, per germline (reference sequence). With V trimmed by 5 bases and J by 3 bases, 5 bases remained unmatched. Here the CDR3 reads CASSQDRGLDYGYTF. The CDR3 DNA reads as TGTGCCAGCAGCCAGGACAGGGGGCTCGACTATGGCTACACCTTC.

About this clonotype itself: A much larger clone lies one base from this, so it may be a read error. This sequence joins TRBV2 and TRBJ1-2, with D perhaps matching TRBD1 (5 bases). V was pared by 1 base and J by 6 bases, with 12 bases between. This CDR3 is 14 amino acids long. Germline lookup yields CDR1 SNHLY and CDR2 FYNNEI. CDR3 coding DNA: TGTGCCAGCAGTGAAGACAGGAGGAGAGATGGCTACACCTTC. This gives the protein CASSEDRRRDGYTF.

The sample holds many counts of this clonotype. The chain links TRBV5-1 to TRBJ2-3; D tentatively fits TRBD1 or TRBD2 (5 bases each). With 2 bases removed from V and 6 bases from J, the gap between germline ends came to 13 bases. The germline V gene has CDR1 SGHRS and CDR2 YFSETQ. This CDR3 region has 14 residues. CDR3 protein: CASSFGTPGDTQYF. The CDR3 coding sequence is TGCGCCAGCAGCTTTGGGACCCCGGGGGATACGCAGTATTTT.